A single T cell receptor beta chain is shown here with its context. The entry originates in a study of T cells expressing NK-cell markers. Germline-derived CDR1 and CDR2 are LNHNV and YYDKDF (reference sequence). This CDR3 has 17 amino acids. TCRdb processed the 5' RACE reads again and assigns one entry to each CDR3 protein, with no DNA. This table lists 200,000 to 300,000 distinct CDR3 sequences. The V and J genes are TRBV15 and TRBJ1-2; TCRdb's D call, TRBD1, is unchecked because there is no DNA. This clonotype was sampled from a man aged 18-30 years in good health. The sample taken for sequencing was blood T cells: a sorted CD56 or NKG2C T cell subset, CD4+ or CD8+ T cells, or bulk PBMC T cells (not recorded which). The CDR3 loop is CATSRDFQGGAPGGYTF.